This T cell receptor beta chain was found in a study of blood T cell repertoires in COVID-19. Whole-study context: Sites across the United States, Italy and Spain contributed samples from acute and convalescent COVID-19. Nucleic acid was either cDNA or gDNA, and it came from T cells, B-cell-depleted T cells, or PBMCs.

J was trimmed by 2 bases and V by 6 bases; bases with no gene match: 4. This CDR3 has 14 amino acids. CDR1 SGDLS and CDR2 YYNGEE come from the germline V gene. Authors' methods: Estimation of nucleated cell counts was performed using reference gene primer amplification. TCRdb's table, derived via immunoSEQ multiplex PCR, lists solely in-frame clones and lacks some. The V and J calls and clone size come from that table; D and trimming were worked out from the DNA. This sample yields around 250,000 clones, of which approximately 87% are seen a single time; less than 10% belongs to the top ten. This TCR was recovered from a human donor in a cohort sampled during active COVID-19. Sequencing input: peripheral blood. The rearrangement links TRBV9 to TRBJ2-2, with 7 bases identical to TRBD2. The CDR3 spells CASKRLANTGELFF. In DNA form, the CDR3 reads TGTGCCAGCAAGAGACTAGCCAACACCGGGGAGCTGTTTTTT.